One sample yielded the 20 T cell receptor beta chains listed below, sequenced in a study of T cell clonotyping in hematopoietic cell transplantation (dated by TCRdb to about 2021). The receptor library was made with the immunoSEQ multiplex PCR assay. This is the immuneACCESS table as TCRdb keeps it, with only in-frame sequences that have V and J called. A part of the clones is gone; compared with another copy, unresolved V genes explain less than half, and the rest is unexplained. Present in this sample are roughly 12,000 clones, roughly 50% of which were seen just once. About 10% of the sample is in the top ten clones. Sequencing was done on a sample of peripheral blood mononuclear cells. These receptors were collected from a man in his forties or fifties in good health. Some clones in this sample may be carry-over from other donors' samples.

The rearrangement links TRBV5-1 to TRBJ2-7; 7 nucleotides align to TRBD2. The ends lost 2 bases at V and 0 bases at J; junction bases unmatched: 5. This CDR3 comprises 15 residues. CDR1 and CDR2 (germline): SGHRS, YFSETQ. CDR3 residues: CASSFGGSPSYEQYF. As DNA, the CDR3 is TGCGCCAGCAGCTTTGGCGGGAGCCCCTCCTACGAGCAGTACTTC.

This clone is medium-sized (0.01 to 0.1%) in the sample. The genes are TRBV29-1 and TRBJ2-6; no reliable D call. The CDR3 is 15 residues long. Trimming removed 4 bases from V and 0 bases from J, with 10 bases in between. CDR1 and CDR2 from the germline V gene are SQVTM and ANQGSEA. In DNA, the CDR3 is TGCAGCGTTGTAAGTCAAGCCTCTGGGGCCAACGTCCTGACTTTC. This translates into CSVVSQASGANVLTF. The variable domain in full, with the rest retrieved from reference TRBV29-1 and TRBJ2-6, is SAVISQKPSRDICQRGTSLTIQCQVDSQVTMMFWYRQQPGQSLTLIATANQGSEATYESGFVIDKFPISRPNLTFSTLTVSNMSPEDSSIYLCSVVSQASGANVLTFGAGSRLTVL.

CDR3 loop: CASSQVRGYEQYF. CDR3 nucleotide sequence: TGCGCCAGCAGCCAAGTCCGGGGATACGAGCAGTACTTC. V gene TRBV4-3 combines with J gene TRBJ2-7; D possibly corresponds to TRBD2 (5 bases). Germline V gene lookup returns CDR1 LGHNA and CDR2 YSLEER. The CDR3 is 13 residues long. Trimming removed 1 base from V and 4 bases from J, with 8 bases in between.

This clone has only a few counts. The chain joins TRBV11-2 to TRBJ2-5, with 11 bases fitting TRBD2. This CDR3 has 18 residues. The germline V gene has CDR1 SGHAT and CDR2 FQNNGV. V was clipped by 2 bases and J by 5 bases; unmatched bases: 13. The CDR3: CASSLYARGLAGGETQYF. CDR3 sequence (DNA): TGTGCCAGCAGCTTATACGCCCGGGGGCTAGCGGGAGGTGAGACCCAGTACTTC.

This chain uses TRBV7-3 with TRBJ1-1, with 8 bases matching TRBD1. The CDR3 totals 15 residues. The V gene end was trimmed by 2 bases and the J gene end by 4 bases; junction bases not matched to a gene: 6. Germline V gene sequence: CDR1 SGHTA, CDR2 FQGTGA. Here the CDR3 reads CASSLGLGQGTEAFF. As DNA, the CDR3 is TGTGCCAGCAGCTTAGGGCTAGGACAGGGCACTGAAGCTTTCTTT. Looking up the rest from reference TRBV7-3 and TRBJ1-1 gives the full variable domain: GAGVSQTPSNKVTEKGKYVELRCDPISGHTALYWYRQSLGQGPEFLIYFQGTGAADDSGLPNDRFFAVRPEGSVSTLKIQRTERGDSAVYLCASSLGLGQGTEAFFGQGTRLTVV.

This clone was observed a handful of times. V is TRBV7-2 and J is TRBJ1-2, with 10 bases matching TRBD1. The CDR3 spans 14 residues. Germline V lookup: CDR1 SGHTA, CDR2 FQGNSA. V shed 7 bases and J 5 bases; nucleotides not matched to a gene: 7. CDR3 protein: CASTLTGGLYGYTF. As DNA, the CDR3 is TGTGCCAGCACTTTGACAGGGGGCCTATATGGCTACACCTTC.

A few counts support this clone. V is TRBV6-5 and J is TRBJ2-3; TRBD2 matches at 12 bases. This CDR3 is built from 14 residues. CDR1 is MNHEY, CDR2 SVGAGI, per germline. V lost 8 bases to trimming and J lost 10 bases; unmatched junction nucleotides: 10. The CDR3 DNA reads TGTGCCAGCCGGACTAGCGGGACCCGGGATGCGCAGTATTTT. Its protein is CASRTSGTRDAQYF.

The table lists this clone with a few counts. The rearrangement links TRBV28 to TRBJ2-5; a weak D match, TRBD2 (7 bases). V lost 6 bases to trimming and J lost 4 bases, with 15 bases between them. Germline V CDR1 and CDR2: MDHEN, SYDVKM. This CDR3 spans 14 amino acids. CDR3 sequence reads: CASSEGGVAETQYF. The CDR3 coding sequence is TGTGCCAGCAGCGAAGGGGGGGTTGCAGAGACCCAGTACTTC.

The chain has TRBV5-6 and TRBJ2-1, with unresolved D. Germline V lookup: CDR1 SGHDT, CDR2 YYEEEE. V was trimmed by 2 bases and J by 5 bases, leaving 5 bases between them. CDR3 length equals 12 residues. In nucleotides, the CDR3 is TGTGCCAGCAGCTTCCAAGACAATGAGCAGTTCTTC. Amino acid sequence: CASSFQDNEQFF.

The rearrangement links TRBV30 to TRBJ2-7; D may match TRBD1 or TRBD2 (6 bases each). Looked up from germline, CDR1 is GTSNPN and CDR2 is SVGIG (reference sequence). The CDR3 has 13 amino acids. V was shortened by 7 bases and J by 3 bases, with 16 bases between the two germline ends. Here the CDR3 DNA reads TGTGCCTCCTCACAGGGACTGGGCTACGAGCAGTACTTC. Amino acids: CASSQGLGYEQYF.

This chain uses TRBV30 with TRBJ1-4; D unresolved. The V and J ends lost 0 bases and 6 bases respectively, with 5 bases between them. This CDR3 is 12 amino acids long. Germline V gene lookup returns CDR1 GTSNPN and CDR2 SVGIG (reference sequence). CDR3 protein: CAWSVLDEKLFF. The CDR3 coding sequence is TGTGCCTGGAGTGTACTCGATGAAAAACTGTTTTTT.

The chain is built from TRBV28 and TRBJ1-2; D gene unclear. Trimming shortened V by 4 bases and J by 4 bases, and 13 bases separated the two germline ends. CDR1 is MDHEN, CDR2 SYDVKM, per germline. There are 14 residues in the CDR3. This chain's CDR3 is CASSSFRAGYGYTF. CDR3 bases: TGTGCCAGCAGTTCCTTCCGGGCCGGCTATGGCTACACCTTC.

The chain has TRBV7-6 and TRBJ1-1, with D tentatively TRBD1 (6 bases). Germline assignment: CDR1 SGHVS and CDR2 FNYEAQ. V dropped 5 bases and J dropped 0 bases, with 13 bases sitting between them. CDR3 length: 15 residues. This CDR3 reads CASSTGGAMNTEAFF. As DNA, the CDR3 is TGTGCCAGCAGCACGGGGGGGGCTATGAACACTGAAGCTTTCTTT. The whole variable domain, filled in from reference TRBV7-6 and TRBJ1-1, reads GAGVSQSPRYKVTKRGQDVALRCDPISGHVSLYWYRQALGQGPEFLTYFNYEAQQDKSGLPNDRFSAERPEGSISTLTIQRTEQRDSAMYRCASSTGGAMNTEAFFGQGTRLTVV.

The gene calls are TRBV6-1 and TRBJ2-7, with D perhaps TRBD1 or TRBD2 (5 bases each). Trimming cost V 2 bases and J 9 bases, with 17 bases left between them. The CDR3 is 14 residues long. CDR1 is MNHNS and CDR2 is SASEGT in the germline V gene. The CDR3 DNA reads TGTGCCAGCAGTGAACTCAGCTCTACGAGGGGGCAGTACTTC. It translates to CASSELSSTRGQYF.

The chain has TRBV7-6 and TRBJ1-3; D possibly corresponds to TRBD1 (5 bases). CDR3 length equals 14 residues. From germline, CDR1 is SGHVS and CDR2 FNYEAQ. The V end lost 1 base, the J end lost 4 bases, and 8 bases lay between the germline ends. The CDR3 DNA follows: TGTGCCAGCAGCTTAGAGGGGAACGGAAACACCATATATTTT. It encodes CASSLEGNGNTIYF. The variable domain in full, with the rest retrieved from reference TRBV7-6 and TRBJ1-3, is GAGVSQSPRYKVTKRGQDVALRCDPISGHVSLYWYRQALGQGPEFLTYFNYEAQQDKSGLPNDRFSAERPEGSISTLTIQRTEQRDSAMYRCASSLEGNGNTIYFGEGSWLTVV.

This clone was seen a few times. The chain joins TRBV29-1 to TRBJ1-1; D call uncertain. The V end was cut by 7 bases, the J end by 1 base, with 7 bases between. CDR1 and CDR2 (germline): SQVTM, ANQGSEA. The CDR3 extends over 11 amino acids. Here the CDR3 reads CSGTENTEAFF. DNA of the CDR3: TGCAGCGGAACAGAGAACACTGAAGCTTTCTTT.

The gene calls are TRBV30 and TRBJ2-7, with D maybe TRBD2 (6 bases). V shed 1 base and J shed 5 bases, with 15 bases lying between them. Germline CDR1 GTSNPN, CDR2 SVGIG (reference sequence). This CDR3 region has 14 residues. The CDR3 is CAWSGGTRGDEQYF. In DNA form, the CDR3 reads TGTGCCTGGAGTGGGGGGACTCGGGGCGACGAGCAGTACTTC. Filled out from reference TRBV30 and TRBJ2-7, the complete variable domain reads SQTIHQWPATLVQPVGSPLSLECTVEGTSNPNLYWYRQAAGRGLQLLFYSVGIGQISSEVPQNLSASRPQDRQFILSSKKLLLSDSGFYLCAWSGGTRGDEQYFGPGTRLTVT.

This chain uses TRBV14 with TRBJ1-1; perhaps TRBD1 as D (5 bases). This CDR3 has 13 amino acids. The V end lost 1 base, the J end lost 3 bases, and 6 bases lay between the germline ends. CDR1 SGHDN and CDR2 FVKESK come from the germline V gene. In nucleotides, the CDR3 is TGTGCCAGCAGCCAAGGGGGGTACACTGAAGCTTTCTTT. Translated: CASSQGGYTEAFF.

The table lists this clone with a few counts. This sequence joins TRBV7-2 and TRBJ2-7, with a weak D call TRBD2 (5 bases). V was pared by 2 bases and J by 6 bases, with 14 bases between. This CDR3 is 14 amino acids long. Germline V gene data show CDR1 as SGHTA and CDR2 as FQGNSA. CDR3 coding DNA: TGTGCCAGCAGCTTAATTGAGGGAACGGGCGAGCAGTACTTC. Translated: CASSLIEGTGEQYF.

The J gene is TRBJ2-1, the V gene TRBV5-4; TRBD2 agrees at 13 bases. In germline, CDR1 is SGHNT, CDR2 YYREEE (reference sequence). The CDR3 runs to 15 residues. Trimming cost V 4 bases and J 6 bases; bases outside gene matches: 4. CDR3 DNA: TGTGCCAGCAGCCCTCGGACTAGCGGGAGCAATGAGCAGTTCTTC. It yields the protein CASSPRTSGSNEQFF.